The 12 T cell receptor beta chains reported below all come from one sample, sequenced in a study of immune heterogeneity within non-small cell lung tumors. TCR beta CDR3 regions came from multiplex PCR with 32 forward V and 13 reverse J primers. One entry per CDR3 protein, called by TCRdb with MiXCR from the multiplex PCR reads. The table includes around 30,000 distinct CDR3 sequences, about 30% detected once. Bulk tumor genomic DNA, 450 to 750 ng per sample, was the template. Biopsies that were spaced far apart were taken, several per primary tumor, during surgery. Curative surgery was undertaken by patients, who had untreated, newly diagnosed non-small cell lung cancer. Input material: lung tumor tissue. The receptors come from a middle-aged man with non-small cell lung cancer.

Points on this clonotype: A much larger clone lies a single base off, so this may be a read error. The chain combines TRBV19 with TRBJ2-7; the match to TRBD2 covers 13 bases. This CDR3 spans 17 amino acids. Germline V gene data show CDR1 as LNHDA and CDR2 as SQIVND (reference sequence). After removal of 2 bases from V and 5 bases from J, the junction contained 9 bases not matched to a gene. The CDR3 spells CASSIRLAGGATHEQYF. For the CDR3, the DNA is TGTGCCAGTAGTATAAGACTAGCGGGAGGAGCCACCCACGAGCAGTACTTC.

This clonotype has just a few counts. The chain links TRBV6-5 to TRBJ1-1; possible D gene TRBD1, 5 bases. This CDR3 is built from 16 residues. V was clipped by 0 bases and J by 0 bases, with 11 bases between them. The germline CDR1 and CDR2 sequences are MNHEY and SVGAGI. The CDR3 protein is CASSYSGRELNTEAFF. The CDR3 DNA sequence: TGTGCCAGCAGTTACTCCGGCAGGGAACTGAACACTGAAGCTTTCTTT.

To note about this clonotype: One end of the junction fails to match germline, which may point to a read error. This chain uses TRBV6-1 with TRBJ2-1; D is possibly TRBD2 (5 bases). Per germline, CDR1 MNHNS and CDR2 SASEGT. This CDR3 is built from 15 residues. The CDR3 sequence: CASTYGVGPYSEQFF. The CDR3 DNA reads TGTGCCAGCACCTACGGGGTTGGCCCCTACAGTGAGCAGTTCTTC.

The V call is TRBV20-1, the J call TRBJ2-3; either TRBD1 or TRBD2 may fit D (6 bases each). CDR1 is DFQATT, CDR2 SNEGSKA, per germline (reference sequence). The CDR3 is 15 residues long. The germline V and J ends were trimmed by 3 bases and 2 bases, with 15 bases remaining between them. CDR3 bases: TGCAGTGCTAGGAGGGATGGGGGGCTCACAGATACGCAGTATTTT. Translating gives CSARRDGGLTDTQYF.

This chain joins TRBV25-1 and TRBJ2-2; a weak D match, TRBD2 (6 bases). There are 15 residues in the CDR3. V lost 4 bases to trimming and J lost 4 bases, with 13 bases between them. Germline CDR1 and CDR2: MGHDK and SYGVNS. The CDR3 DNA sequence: TGTGCCAGCAGTGGGGCAGGAGCGGGCACCGGGGAGCTGTTTTTT. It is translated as CASSGAGAGTGELFF.

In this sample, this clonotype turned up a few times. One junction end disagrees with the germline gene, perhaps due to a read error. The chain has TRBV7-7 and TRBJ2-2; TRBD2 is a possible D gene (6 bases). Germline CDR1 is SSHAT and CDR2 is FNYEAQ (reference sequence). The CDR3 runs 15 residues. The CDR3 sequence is CASSPRGGNTGELFF. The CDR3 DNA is TGTGCTAGCAGCCCCCGGGGAGGGAACACCGGGGAGCTGTTTTTT.

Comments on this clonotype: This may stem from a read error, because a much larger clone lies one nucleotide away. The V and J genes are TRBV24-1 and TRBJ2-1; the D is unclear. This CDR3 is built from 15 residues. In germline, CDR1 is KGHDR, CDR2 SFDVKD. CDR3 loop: CATSDRISSFNEQFF. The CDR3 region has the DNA TGTGCCACCAGTGACCGGATCAGCTCCTTCAATGAGCAGTTCTTC.

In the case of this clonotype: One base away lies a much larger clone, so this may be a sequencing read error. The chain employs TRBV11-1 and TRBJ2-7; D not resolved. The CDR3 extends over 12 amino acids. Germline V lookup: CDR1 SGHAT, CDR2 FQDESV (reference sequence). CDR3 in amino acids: CAGSLSTYEQYF. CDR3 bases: TGTGCCGGCAGCTTAAGCACCTACGAGCAGTACTTC.

CDR3 residues: CASSPAPRDQPQHF. The CDR3, as DNA: TGTGCCAGCTCACCGGCTCCCAGGGATCAGCCCCAGCATTTT. The chain couples TRBV5-5 to TRBJ1-5, with a possible D match to TRBD1 (5 bases). Germline assignment: CDR1 SGHKS and CDR2 YYEKEE (reference sequence). The CDR3 is made up of 14 amino acids. V lost 7 bases and J lost 5, with 16 bases in between.

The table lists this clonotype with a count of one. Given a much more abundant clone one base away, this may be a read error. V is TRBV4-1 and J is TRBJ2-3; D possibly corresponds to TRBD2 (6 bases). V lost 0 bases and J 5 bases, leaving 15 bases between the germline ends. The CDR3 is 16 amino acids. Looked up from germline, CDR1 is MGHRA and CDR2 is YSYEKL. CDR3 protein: CASSQEGRRAVDTQYF. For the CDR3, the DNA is TGCGCCAGCAGCCAAGAGGGGAGGAGGGCCGTAGATACGCAGTATTTT.

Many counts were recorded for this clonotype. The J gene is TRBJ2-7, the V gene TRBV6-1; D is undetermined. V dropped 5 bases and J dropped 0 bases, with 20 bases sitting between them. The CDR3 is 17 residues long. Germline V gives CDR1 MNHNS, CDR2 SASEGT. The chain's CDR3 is CASSSLRGFSSSYEQYF. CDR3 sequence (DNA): TGTGCCAGCAGTTCCTTAAGAGGTTTCTCTAGCTCCTACGAGCAGTACTTC.

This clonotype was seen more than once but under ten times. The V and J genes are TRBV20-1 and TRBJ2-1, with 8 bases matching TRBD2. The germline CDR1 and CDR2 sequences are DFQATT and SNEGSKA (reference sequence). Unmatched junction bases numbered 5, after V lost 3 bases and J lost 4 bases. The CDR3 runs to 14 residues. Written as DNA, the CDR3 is TGCAGTGCTAGTAAGTCGGGAGGGTACAATGAGCAGTTCTTC. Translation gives CSASKSGGYNEQFF.